In this sample, the clone carrying this T cell receptor (beta chain) turned up many times. This entry comes from a study of T cell repertoires in cytomegalovirus infection. Study-wide background: Public TCR beta signatures marked donors with CMV infection and the matching HLA.

Germline CDR1 reads MGHDK; CDR2 reads SYGVNS. The V and J ends lost 3 bases and 4 bases respectively, with 10 bases between them. The CDR3 is made up of 13 amino acids. TCRdb re-derived calls from the reads in MiXCR, one entry per CDR3 protein. The sample carries 270,000 or so distinct CDR3 sequences, approximately 17% recorded once. The chain links TRBV25-1 to TRBJ2-7, with TRBD1 as a possible D gene (6 bases). The receptor was derived from a human donor in good health (CMV status not recorded). Some clones in this sample may be carry-over from other donors' samples. The source material was CD8+ T cells from PBMCs. CDR3 nucleotide sequence: TGTGCCAGCAGTGAGGGGGCATTATACGAGCAGTACTTC. As protein: CASSEGALYEQYF.